Sequencing of this T cell receptor beta chain was carried out in a study of T cell repertoires in aging, cancer and after chemotherapy. By sample fraction, this clonotype is medium-sized. TRB rearrangements spanning V, D and J were amplified using mixed TRB-A/B primers. TCRdb recomputed calls from the multiplex PCR reads with MiXCR, one row per CDR3 protein. In the table there are around 3,000 distinct CDR3 sequences, roughly a third of which are singletons. Trimming cost V 5 bases and J 4 bases, with 8 bases left between them. Germline CDR1 is SGHDT and CDR2 is YYEEEE. This CDR3 is built from 12 residues. Peripheral blood genomic DNA, not sorted cells or RNA, was the template.

The rearrangement uses TRBV5-6 and TRBJ2-3; D remains ambiguous. The receptor's source is a human donor with a solid tumor. Source material: blood. The CDR3 bases are TGTGCCAGCAGTGAAGGTTCAGATACGCAGTATTTT. Protein: CASSEGSDTQYF.